These 19 T cell receptor beta chains came from one sample sequenced in a study of blood T cell repertoires in COVID-19. The data were produced by immunoSEQ multiplex PCR, yet TCRdb's version contains in-frame clones alone and is incomplete. Of around 140,000 clones in the sample, approximately 90% were seen once. What was sequenced was peripheral blood. The source of these receptors is a woman in her fifties or sixties with active or convalescent COVID-19.

The table lists this clone with a count of one. V usage is TRBV4-2 and J usage is TRBJ1-2, with 10 bases matching TRBD1. Germline V gene sequence: CDR1 LGHNA, CDR2 YNFKEQ. CDR3 length: 14 residues. V gave up 4 bases and J gave up 10 bases; unmatched junction bases: 9. CDR3 in DNA: TGTGCCAGCAGCCTGGGACAGGGGCTGGGAGACTACACCTTC. Amino acid sequence: CASSLGQGLGDYTF.

The chain recombines TRBV4-2 with TRBJ2-1, with 11 nucleotides matching TRBD2. Germline V gene data show CDR1 as LGHNA and CDR2 as YNFKEQ. V shed 0 bases and J 4 bases; nucleotides not matched to a gene: 5. CDR3 length equals 17 residues. The CDR3 DNA is TGTGCCAGCAGCCAAGAAGGGACTAGCGGAAATTACAATGAGCAGTTCTTC. Residues: CASSQEGTSGNYNEQFF.

The rearrangement uses TRBV9 and TRBJ2-2, with D tentatively TRBD2 (5 bases). Trimming shortened V by 4 bases and J by 6 bases, and 13 bases separated the two germline ends. This CDR3 contains 14 residues. Germline assignment: CDR1 SGDLS and CDR2 YYNGEE. The CDR3 protein is CASSPDGIAGELFF. CDR3 DNA: TGTGCCAGCAGCCCAGACGGGATAGCCGGGGAGCTGTTTTTT.

This clone has a single count. The chain combines TRBV27 with TRBJ1-1; 7 bases are a match to TRBD1. This CDR3 region has 18 residues. Losses at the gene ends were 5 bases for V and 0 bases for J; bases not matched to a gene: 15. Germline values: CDR1 MNHEY, CDR2 SMNVEV (reference sequence). CDR3 amino acids: CASSPTTGPFIMNTEAFF. The CDR3 nucleotides are TGTGCCAGCAGTCCAACGACAGGGCCCTTCATCATGAACACTGAAGCTTTCTTT.

DNA for the CDR3: TGTGCCAGCAGCTTAGTTGGGACAGGGTTTCAAGAGCAGTACTTC. It yields the protein CASSLVGTGFQEQYF. This chain connects TRBV7-9 to TRBJ2-7, with 9 bases that match TRBD1. The V segment lost 1 base and the J segment 7 bases; nucleotides outside the gene matches: 8. The length of the CDR3 is 15 residues. Germline values: CDR1 SEHNR, CDR2 FQNEAQ (reference sequence).

The rearrangement joins TRBV5-6 to TRBJ2-5; 10 nucleotides align to TRBD1. J lost 4 bases, V lost 1 base, and 1 base had no gene match. In germline, CDR1 is SGHDT, CDR2 YYEEEE. The CDR3 is 14 amino acids. CDR3 region: CASSLRDRGETQYF. The CDR3 coding sequence is TGTGCCAGCAGCTTGAGGGACAGGGGAGAGACCCAGTACTTC.

The chain joins TRBV20-1 to TRBJ2-7; D possibly corresponds to TRBD2 (5 bases). Per germline, CDR1 DFQATT and CDR2 SNEGSKA (reference sequence). V dropped 3 bases and J dropped 3 bases, with 12 bases sitting between them. The CDR3 is 13 amino acids. The CDR3 sequence is CSASMNGIYEQYF. In DNA form, the CDR3 reads TGCAGTGCTAGTATGAACGGGATCTACGAGCAGTACTTC.

The CDR3 DNA sequence: TGCGCCAGCAGCCAAGATAGCGGGAGGTCCACAGATACGCAGTATTTT. Amino acids: CASSQDSGRSTDTQYF. This chain connects TRBV4-3 to TRBJ2-3; TRBD2 agrees at 10 bases. CDR1 is LGHNA and CDR2 is YSLEER in the germline V gene. This CDR3 spans 16 amino acids. V dropped 0 bases and J dropped 2; count of bases not matched to a gene: 2.

In its sample, this clone was seen once. The chain recombines TRBV27 with TRBJ1-1, with D unclear. CDR3 length: 15 residues. CDR1 MNHEY and CDR2 SMNVEV come from the germline V gene (reference sequence). V was trimmed by 3 bases and J by 1 base, leaving 12 bases between them. The CDR3 DNA follows: TGTGCCAGCAGTTTCGGGCCGGGATCGAACACTGAAGCTTTCTTT. It specifies CASSFGPGSNTEAFF.

The gene calls are TRBV18 and TRBJ1-2; D perhaps matches TRBD1 (5 bases). The CDR3 contains 17 residues. The V end was cut by 3 bases, the J end by 8 bases, with 25 bases between. In germline, CDR1 is KGHSH, CDR2 LQKENI. DNA of the CDR3: TGTGCCAGCTCACCGCGGTTTGACGGACGCACCGGGGGAGGCTACACCTTC. Encoded protein: CASSPRFDGRTGGGYTF.

This clone was seen just once. The chain has TRBV9 and TRBJ2-2; D call uncertain. V lost 4 bases and J 5 bases, leaving 3 bases between the germline ends. The CDR3 is 11 amino acids. Germline V gene lookup returns CDR1 SGDLS and CDR2 YYNGEE. CDR3 residues: CASSLTGELFF. DNA of the CDR3: TGTGCCAGCAGCCTAACCGGGGAGCTGTTTTTT.

The chain carries TRBV27 and TRBJ1-2; 8 nucleotides match TRBD1. Per germline, CDR1 MNHEY and CDR2 SMNVEV (reference sequence). The J segment lost 6 bases and the V segment lost 6 bases, leaving 9 bases of the junction unmatched. This CDR3 comprises 14 residues. The CDR3 DNA reads TGTGCCAGCAGCCCCGACAGGGGCTTCGATGGCTACACCTTC. Translation: CASSPDRGFDGYTF.

J is TRBJ1-1 and V is TRBV29-1; D is possibly TRBD1 (5 bases). Germline CDR1 and CDR2: SQVTM and ANQGSEA. Trimming removed 7 bases at V and 1 base at J, with 13 bases between. The CDR3 spans 13 residues. The CDR3 coding sequence is TGCAGCGCTGCGGGGGGAGAGAACACTGAAGCTTTCTTT. Its protein is CSAAGGENTEAFF.

The genes are TRBV4-3 and TRBJ1-1, with D possibly being TRBD1 (5 bases). CDR1 is LGHNA and CDR2 is YSLEER in the germline V gene. CDR3 length equals 14 residues. The V and J ends lost 0 bases and 2 bases respectively, with 7 bases between them. This CDR3 is CASSQDQGNTEAFF. CDR3 in DNA: TGCGCCAGCAGCCAAGACCAGGGAAACACTGAAGCTTTCTTT.

The gene calls are TRBV7-6 and TRBJ2-6, with 7 bases lining up with TRBD1. Germline V CDR1 and CDR2: SGHVS, FNYEAQ. Trimming at V came to 5 bases and at J to 1 base, leaving 14 bases not matched to a gene. There are 19 residues in the CDR3. The CDR3 bases are TGTGCCAGCAGCATATTCCCAGGGACAGCTACATCTGGGGCCAACGTCCTGACTTTC. Translating it yields CASSIFPGTATSGANVLTF.

This chain uses TRBV27 with TRBJ1-6, with D possibly being TRBD1 (5 bases). Trimming stripped 8 bases from V and 0 bases from J, with 14 bases between. The CDR3 has 16 amino acids. CDR1 is MNHEY and CDR2 is SMNVEV in the germline V gene (reference sequence). Here the CDR3 DNA reads TGTGCCAGCTTGAAGGGGTCGAGCTCCTATAATTCACCCCTCCACTTT. Translated, it gives CASLKGSSSYNSPLHF.

For this clone: The same CDR3 arises from other DNA sequences in this sample as well. J is TRBJ2-7 and V is TRBV28; tentative D call: TRBD1 (6 bases). This CDR3 is built from 13 residues. V was trimmed by 5 bases and J by 0 bases, leaving 8 bases between them. Germline lookup yields CDR1 MDHEN and CDR2 SYDVKM. The CDR3 DNA reads TGTGCCAGCAGTCTACAGGGCTCCTACGAGCAGTACTTC. It yields the protein CASSLQGSYEQYF. The full variable domain, in which reference TRBV28 and TRBJ2-7 provide the parts outside the CDR3, is DVKVTQSSRYLVKRTGEKVFLECVQDMDHENMFWYRQDPGLGLRLIYFSYDVKMKEKGDIPEGYSVSREKKERFSLILESASTNQTSMYLCASSLQGSYEQYFGPGTRLTVT.

The chain employs TRBV28 and TRBJ1-1; 10 nucleotides align to TRBD1. Germline V gene lookup returns CDR1 MDHEN and CDR2 SYDVKM. V was pared by 4 bases and J by 4 bases, with 3 bases of the junction left unmatched. The CDR3 has 14 residues. The CDR3 DNA reads TGTGCCAGCAGTTGGACAGGGGGGAGCACTGAAGCTTTCTTT. Amino acid sequence: CASSWTGGSTEAFF.

Only one count was recorded for this clone. The chain couples TRBV5-8 to TRBJ2-7, with TRBD2 matching over 9 bases. The CDR3 sequence is 15 residues long. Germline V gene data show CDR1 as SGHTS and CDR2 as YDEGEE. With V trimmed by 0 bases and J by 3 bases, 4 bases remained unmatched. The CDR3 sequence is CASSLGPSGDYEQYF. DNA of the CDR3: TGTGCCAGCAGCTTGGGTCCTAGCGGGGACTACGAGCAGTACTTC.